This T cell receptor (beta chain) emerged from a study of T cell repertoires in cytomegalovirus infection. A single record per CDR3 protein comes from TCRdb applying MiXCR to the reads. The data show approximately 750,000 distinct CDR3 sequences, 35% seen once. After removal of 10 bases from V and 10 bases from J, the junction contained 12 bases not matched to a gene. The CDR3 length is 13 residues. From germline, CDR1 is SGHDN and CDR2 FVKESK. V and J are TRBV14 and TRBJ1-5; TRBD1 matches at 8 bases. Sequencing input: PBMCs. This clonotype was obtained from a human donor in good health (CMV status not recorded). Some clones in this sample may be carry-over from other donors' samples. The CDR3 loop reads CAIEPGGEVPQHF. CDR3 in DNA: TGTGCCATCGAACCAGGGGGCGAGGTCCCCCAGCATTTT.